A selection of T cell receptor beta chains follows, all from one sample in a study of T cell repertoires in cytomegalovirus infection. TCRdb called the reads again in MiXCR, with one record for every CDR3 protein. Of about 230,000 distinct CDR3 sequences in the sample, approximately 7% were seen once. Sequencing input: PBMCs. These receptors originate from a human donor in good health (CMV status not recorded). Some clones in this sample may be carry-over from other donors' samples. The conserved cysteine and the conserved F or W are not part of the CDR3 here. Fields, in order: CDR3 protein, clone size, V gene, J gene. A clone size is listed for some rows: how often the clone was seen (once, few, many), or a class if it is expanded.

ASSSRLGASGGDEQF	.	TRBV7-3	TRBJ2-1
ASSAAGTEAF	few	TRBV18	TRBJ1-1
ASSPHTSSHEQY	many	TRBV12-3/TRBV12-4	TRBJ2-7
ASSHPASGPGGSEAF	few	TRBV6-2/TRBV6-3	TRBJ1-1
ASSSAGTGGLGEAF	many	TRBV2	TRBJ1-1
ASSLGPGGAKNIQY	many	TRBV5-5	TRBJ2-4
ASSLQPGAEAF	many	TRBV5-6	TRBJ1-1
AWRGGKYEQY	many	TRBV30	TRBJ2-7
ASSLGGISTEAF	many	TRBV5-1	TRBJ1-1
ASRNPSGANVLT	.	TRBV5-4	TRBJ2-6
ASRTGFSGNTIY	many	TRBV2	TRBJ1-3
ASSERWLSETQY	few	TRBV2	TRBJ2-5
ASSWGTGTDTQY	.	TRBV5-1	TRBJ2-3
SANPFGYNTEAF	few	TRBV20-1	TRBJ1-1
ASSQERGANSPLH	.	TRBV4-3	TRBJ1-6
ASSAGPLTDTQY	many	TRBV7-9	TRBJ2-3
ASSFFGDTEAF	.	TRBV12-3/TRBV12-4	TRBJ1-1
ASSSAGREGGY	many	TRBV7-2	TRBJ2-7
ASSFGRSNYEQY	many	TRBV7-2	TRBJ2-7
ASSSVDILREAF	few	TRBV28	TRBJ1-1
SAPGLYTSTDTQY	many	TRBV20-1	TRBJ2-3
ASSQGDREYEQY	many	TRBV4-3	TRBJ2-7
ASSLFRQGAPLH	many	TRBV27	TRBJ1-6
ASNPAGSGYT	many	TRBV28	TRBJ1-2
ASSTRQGRETQY	many	TRBV6-6	TRBJ2-5
ASSLAGKNTGELF	many	TRBV7-8	TRBJ2-2
ASSLRGPDNYGYT	.	TRBV4-1	TRBJ1-2
ASSQNGQENTEAF	many	TRBV4-3	TRBJ1-1
ASSPLGVSPLH	many	TRBV7-2	TRBJ1-6
ASSFQGGETQY	many	TRBV7-2	TRBJ2-5
AWSVRGRFENQPQH	many	TRBV30	TRBJ1-5